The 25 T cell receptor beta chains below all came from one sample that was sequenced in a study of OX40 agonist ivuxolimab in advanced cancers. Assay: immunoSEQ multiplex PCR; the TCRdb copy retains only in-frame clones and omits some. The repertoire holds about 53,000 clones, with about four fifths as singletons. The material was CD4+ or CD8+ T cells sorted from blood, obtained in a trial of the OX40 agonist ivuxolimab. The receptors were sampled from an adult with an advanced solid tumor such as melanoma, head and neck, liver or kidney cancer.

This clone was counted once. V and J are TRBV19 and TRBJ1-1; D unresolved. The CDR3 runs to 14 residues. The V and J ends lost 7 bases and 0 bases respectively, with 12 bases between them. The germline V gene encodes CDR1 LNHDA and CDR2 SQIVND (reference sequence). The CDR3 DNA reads TGTGCCAGTAATGGCAGGTACATGAACACTGAAGCTTTCTTT. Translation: CASNGRYMNTEAFF.

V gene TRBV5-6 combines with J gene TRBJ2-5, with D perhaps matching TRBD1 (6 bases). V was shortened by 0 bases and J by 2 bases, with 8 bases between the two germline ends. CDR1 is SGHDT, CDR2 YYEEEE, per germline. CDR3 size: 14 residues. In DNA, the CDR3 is TGTGCCAGCAGCTTGGACAGGGTGCAAGAGACCCAGTACTTC. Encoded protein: CASSLDRVQETQYF.

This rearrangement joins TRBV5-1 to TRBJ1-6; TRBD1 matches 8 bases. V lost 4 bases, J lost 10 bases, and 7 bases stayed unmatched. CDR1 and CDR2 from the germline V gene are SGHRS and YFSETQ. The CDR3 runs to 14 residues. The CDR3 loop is CASSNGQGGSPLHF. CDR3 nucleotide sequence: TGCGCCAGCAGCAACGGACAGGGCGGATCACCCCTCCACTTT.

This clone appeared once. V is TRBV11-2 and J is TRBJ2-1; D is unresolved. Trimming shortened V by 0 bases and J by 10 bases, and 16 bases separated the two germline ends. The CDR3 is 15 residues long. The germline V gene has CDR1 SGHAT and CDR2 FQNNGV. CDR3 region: CASSLDPTLDREQFF. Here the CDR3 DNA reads TGTGCCAGCAGCTTAGATCCCACCCTTGACCGGGAGCAGTTCTTC.

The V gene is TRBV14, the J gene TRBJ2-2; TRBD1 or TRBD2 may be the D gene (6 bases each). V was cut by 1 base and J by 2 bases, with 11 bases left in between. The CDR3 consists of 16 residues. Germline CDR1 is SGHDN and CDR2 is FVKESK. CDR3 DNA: TGTGCCAGCAGCCAAGTGGGGGGCTACAACACCGGGGAGCTGTTTTTT. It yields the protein CASSQVGGYNTGELFF.

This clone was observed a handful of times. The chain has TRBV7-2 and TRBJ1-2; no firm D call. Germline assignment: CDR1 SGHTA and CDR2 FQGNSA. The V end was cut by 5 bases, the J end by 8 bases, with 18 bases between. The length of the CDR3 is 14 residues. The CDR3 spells CASSPSDFHGGYTF. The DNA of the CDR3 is TGTGCCAGCAGCCCTTCGGACTTTCACGGGGGCTACACCTTC.

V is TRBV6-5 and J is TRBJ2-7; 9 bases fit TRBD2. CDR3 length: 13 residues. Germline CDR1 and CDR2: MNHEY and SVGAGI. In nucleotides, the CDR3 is TGTGCTCAGCAAGGCGGGGGGGCGAGCGAGCAGTACTTC. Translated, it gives CAQQGGGASEQYF.

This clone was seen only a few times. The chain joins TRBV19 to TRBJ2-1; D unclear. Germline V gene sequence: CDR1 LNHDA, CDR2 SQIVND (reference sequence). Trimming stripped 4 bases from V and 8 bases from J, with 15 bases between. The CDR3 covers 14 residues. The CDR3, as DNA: TGTGCCAGTAGTACCGGACGGGCATCGGATGAGCAGTTCTTC. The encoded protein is CASSTGRASDEQFF.

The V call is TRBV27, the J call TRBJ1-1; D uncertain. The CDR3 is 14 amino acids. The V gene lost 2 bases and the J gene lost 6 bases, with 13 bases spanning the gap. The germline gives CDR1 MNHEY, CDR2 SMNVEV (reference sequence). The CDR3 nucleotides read TGTGCCAGCAGTTTAGTTTTCGAGGCGGCTGAAGCTTTCTTT. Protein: CASSLVFEAAEAFF.

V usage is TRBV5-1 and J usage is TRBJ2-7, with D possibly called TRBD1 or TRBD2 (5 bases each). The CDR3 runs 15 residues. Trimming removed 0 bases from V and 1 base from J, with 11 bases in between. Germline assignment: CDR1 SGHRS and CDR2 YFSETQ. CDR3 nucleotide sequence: TGCGCCAGCAGCTTGGCAGGGACCGAATCCTACGAGCAGTACTTC. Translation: CASSLAGTESYEQYF.

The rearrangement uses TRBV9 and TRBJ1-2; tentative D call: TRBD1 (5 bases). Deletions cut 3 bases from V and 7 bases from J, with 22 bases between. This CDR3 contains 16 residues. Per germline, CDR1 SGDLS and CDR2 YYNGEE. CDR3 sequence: CASSAGPGLGIVGYTF. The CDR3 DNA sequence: TGTGCCAGCAGCGCCGGACCGGGACTGGGGATTGTTGGCTACACCTTC.

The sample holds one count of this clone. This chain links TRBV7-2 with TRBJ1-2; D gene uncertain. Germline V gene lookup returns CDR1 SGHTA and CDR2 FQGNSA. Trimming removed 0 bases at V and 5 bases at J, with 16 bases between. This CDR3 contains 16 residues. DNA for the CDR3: TGTGCCAGCAGCTTAGCATGGAGGTCCCTGGGGTATGGCTACACCTTC. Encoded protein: CASSLAWRSLGYGYTF.

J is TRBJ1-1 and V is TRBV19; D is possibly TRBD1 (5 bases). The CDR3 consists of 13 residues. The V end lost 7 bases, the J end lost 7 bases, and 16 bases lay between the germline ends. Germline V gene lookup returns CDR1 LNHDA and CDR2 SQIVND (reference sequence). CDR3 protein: CASTRSFGGEAFF. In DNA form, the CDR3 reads TGTGCCAGTACCCGCTCGTTCGGGGGTGAAGCTTTCTTT.

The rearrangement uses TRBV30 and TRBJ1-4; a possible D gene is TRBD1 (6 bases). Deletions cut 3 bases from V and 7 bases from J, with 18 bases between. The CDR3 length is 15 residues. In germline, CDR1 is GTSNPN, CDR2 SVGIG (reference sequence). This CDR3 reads CAWRTSGGAGEKLFF. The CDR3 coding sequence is TGTGCCTGGAGAACTTCCGGGGGGGCGGGTGAAAAACTGTTTTTT. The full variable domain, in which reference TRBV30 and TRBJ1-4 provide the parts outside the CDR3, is SQTIHQWPATLVQPVGSPLSLECTVEGTSNPNLYWYRQAAGRGLQLLFYSVGIGQISSEVPQNLSASRPQDRQFILSSKKLLLSDSGFYLCAWRTSGGAGEKLFFGSGTQLSVL.

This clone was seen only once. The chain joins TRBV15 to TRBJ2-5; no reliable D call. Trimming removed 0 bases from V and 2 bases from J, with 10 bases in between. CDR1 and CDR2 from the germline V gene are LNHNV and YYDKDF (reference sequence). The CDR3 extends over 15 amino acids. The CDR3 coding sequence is TGTGCCACCAGCAGAGAAGGCAGCCTACAAGAGACCCAGTACTTC. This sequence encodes CATSREGSLQETQYF.

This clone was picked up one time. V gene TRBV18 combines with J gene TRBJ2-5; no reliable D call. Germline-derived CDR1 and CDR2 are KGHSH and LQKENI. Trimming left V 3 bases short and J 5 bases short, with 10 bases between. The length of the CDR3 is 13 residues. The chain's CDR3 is CASSPELDETQYF. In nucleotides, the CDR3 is TGTGCCAGCTCACCTGAGCTGGACGAGACCCAGTACTTC.

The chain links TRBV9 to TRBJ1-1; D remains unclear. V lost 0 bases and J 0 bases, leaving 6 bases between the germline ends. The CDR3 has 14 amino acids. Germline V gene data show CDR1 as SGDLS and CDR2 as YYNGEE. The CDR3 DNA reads TGTGCCAGCAGCGTAGTTCCCGTGAACACTGAAGCTTTCTTT. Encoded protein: CASSVVPVNTEAFF.

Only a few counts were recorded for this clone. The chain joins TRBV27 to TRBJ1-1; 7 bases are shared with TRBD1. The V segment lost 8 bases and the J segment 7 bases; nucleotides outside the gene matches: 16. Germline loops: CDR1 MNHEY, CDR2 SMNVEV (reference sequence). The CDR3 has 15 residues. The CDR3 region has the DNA TGTGCCAGCTCGCCTAAGAGGAGGGGGCACCTTGAAGCTTTCTTT. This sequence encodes CASSPKRRGHLEAFF.

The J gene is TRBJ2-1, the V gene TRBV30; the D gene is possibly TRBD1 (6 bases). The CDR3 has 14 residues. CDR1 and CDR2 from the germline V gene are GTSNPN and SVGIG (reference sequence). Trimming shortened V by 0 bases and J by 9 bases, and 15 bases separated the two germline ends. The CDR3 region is CAWSVLQGRGEQFF. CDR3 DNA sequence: TGTGCCTGGAGTGTCTTACAGGGTCGGGGTGAGCAGTTCTTC.

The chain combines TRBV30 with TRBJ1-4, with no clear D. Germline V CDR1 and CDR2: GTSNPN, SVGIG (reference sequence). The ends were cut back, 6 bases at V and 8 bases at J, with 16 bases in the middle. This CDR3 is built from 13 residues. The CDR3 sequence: CACRRAGGEKLFF. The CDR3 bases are TGTGCCTGCCGTCGGGCAGGAGGCGAAAAACTGTTTTTT.

The chain's CDR3 is CASSLGTGGGLETQYF. In nucleotides, the CDR3 is TGCGCCAGCAGCCTCGGGACAGGGGGCGGTTTGGAGACCCAGTACTTC. The chain employs TRBV5-1 and TRBJ2-5, with 12 bases identical to TRBD1. The germline V gene has CDR1 SGHRS and CDR2 YFSETQ. CDR3 length equals 16 residues. V lost 4 bases to trimming and J lost 5 bases; unmatched junction nucleotides: 9.

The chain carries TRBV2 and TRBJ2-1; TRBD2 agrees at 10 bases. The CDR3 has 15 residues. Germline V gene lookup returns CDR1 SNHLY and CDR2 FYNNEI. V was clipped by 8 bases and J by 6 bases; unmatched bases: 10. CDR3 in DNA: TGTGCCAGCCTTGCTGAACTAGCGGGACCCAATGAGCAGTTCTTC. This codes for CASLAELAGPNEQFF.

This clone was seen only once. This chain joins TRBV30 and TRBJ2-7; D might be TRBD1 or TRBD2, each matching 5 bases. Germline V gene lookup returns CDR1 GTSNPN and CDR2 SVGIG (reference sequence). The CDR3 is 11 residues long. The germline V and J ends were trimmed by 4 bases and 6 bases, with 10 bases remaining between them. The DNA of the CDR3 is TGTGCCTGGATCGGGGCCCTCGAGCAGTACTTC. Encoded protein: CAWIGALEQYF.

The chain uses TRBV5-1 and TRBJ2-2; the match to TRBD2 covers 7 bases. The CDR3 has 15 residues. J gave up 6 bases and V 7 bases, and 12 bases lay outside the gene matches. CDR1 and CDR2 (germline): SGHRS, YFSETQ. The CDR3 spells CASRRGGSNSGELFF. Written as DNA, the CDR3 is TGCGCCAGCCGACGGGGCGGGAGTAACTCCGGGGAGCTGTTTTTT.

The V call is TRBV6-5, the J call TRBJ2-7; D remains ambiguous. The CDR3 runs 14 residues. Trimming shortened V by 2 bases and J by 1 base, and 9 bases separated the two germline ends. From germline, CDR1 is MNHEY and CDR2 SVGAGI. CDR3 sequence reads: CASSYVTDSYEQYF. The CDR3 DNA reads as TGTGCCAGCAGTTACGTGACGGATTCCTACGAGCAGTACTTC.